This T cell receptor beta chain was captured by sequencing in a study of CD8+ T cells in alopecia areata. Study in general: Treated patients took oral tofacitinib at 5 to 10 mg twice daily.

This clone was seen a handful of times. Its antigen remains unidentified. Study results and limitations: Resident alphabeta T cells of normal skin are also sequenced in scalp samples.

Following RNA extraction, reverse transcription yielded cDNA that acted as the sequencing template. Method: immunoSEQ multiplex PCR; TCRdb's copy keeps in-frame clones and lacks some. This table holds 210,000 or so clones, approximately 67% found once. Treatment given: oral pan-JAK inhibitor, 5-10 mg twice daily. Punch biopsies of lesional scalp, plus peripheral blood, were taken from alopecia areata patients. This CDR3 contains 15 residues. From germline, CDR1 is SEHNR and CDR2 FQNEAQ (reference sequence). Losses at the gene ends were 6 bases for V and 3 bases for J; bases not matched to a gene: 11. The chain has TRBV7-9 and TRBJ2-7, with 7 bases that match TRBD2. This TCR came from a human donor with alopecia areata. Here the sequenced sample was CD4+ T cells sorted from blood, taken around week 42, from a patient treated with tofacitinib. In nucleotides, the CDR3 is TGTGCCAGCAGTTATGTAGCGGGCCGGCTCTACGAGCAGTACTTC. It is translated as CASSYVAGRLYEQYF.